This entry lists 5 T cell receptor beta chains sequenced from one sample in a study of a mutant IDH1 vaccine in newly diagnosed glioma. Time point given: week 5, during vaccination. Each vaccine dose was 300 ug of mutant IDH1 20-mer peptide, with topical imiquimod. Their cognate antigens are unknown. Sequenced by immunoSEQ multiplex PCR; TCRdb stores in-frame clones only, minus some. Among 25,000 to 30,000 clones listed, about 90% were seen once. The sequencing used PBMCs, collected from a glioma patient whose treatment included an IDH1 peptide vaccine. The receptor source for this set is a man younger than 30 with glioma.

V gene TRBV9 combines with J gene TRBJ2-2, with D possibly being TRBD1 (6 bases). Germline V gene lookup returns CDR1 SGDLS and CDR2 YYNGEE. CDR3 length: 16 residues. Deletions cut 0 bases from V and 3 bases from J, with 12 bases between. CDR3 protein: CASSVEDSLDTGELFF. The CDR3 DNA sequence: TGTGCCAGCAGCGTAGAGGACAGCCTGGACACCGGGGAGCTGTTTTTT.

The gene calls are TRBV6-5 and TRBJ1-1; no clear D gene. The CDR3 is made up of 12 amino acids. With 10 bases removed from V and 1 base from J, the gap between germline ends came to 10 bases. Germline V gene sequence: CDR1 MNHEY, CDR2 SVGAGI. CDR3 in DNA: TGTGCCACCCAGACCGGGAACACTGAAGCTTTCTTT. Translating it yields CATQTGNTEAFF.

The rearrangement links TRBV19 to TRBJ2-7; 10 positions agree with TRBD2. CDR3 length equals 14 residues. Losses at the gene ends were 4 bases for V and 7 bases for J; bases not matched to a gene: 7. Germline V gene sequence: CDR1 LNHDA, CDR2 SQIVND (reference sequence). The CDR3 nucleotides read TGTGCCAGTAGTACCAGCGGGAGGGCCAGTGAGCAGTACTTC. Its translation is CASSTSGRASEQYF. The full variable domain, completed using reference TRBV19 and TRBJ2-7, is DGGITQSPKYLFRKEGQNVTLSCEQNLNHDAMYWYRQDPGQGLRLIYYSQIVNDFQKGDIAEGYSVSREKKESFPLTVTSAQKNPTAFYLCASSTSGRASEQYFGPGTRLTVT.

The gene calls are TRBV4-3 and TRBJ2-7; D is perhaps TRBD2 (6 bases). The germline CDR1 and CDR2 sequences are LGHNA and YSLEER. With 1 base removed from V and 3 bases from J, the gap between germline ends came to 10 bases. This CDR3 has 14 amino acids. CDR3 sequence: CASSQVVSGYEQYF. In nucleotides, the CDR3 is TGCGCCAGCAGCCAAGTCGTTAGCGGCTACGAGCAGTACTTC.

The chain uses TRBV28 and TRBJ1-5, with TRBD1 identical over 10 bases. J was trimmed by 4 bases and V by 0 bases; bases with no gene match: 3. Germline V gives CDR1 MDHEN, CDR2 SYDVKM. The CDR3 sequence is 16 residues long. For the CDR3, the DNA is TGTGCCAGCAGTTTATGGACAGGGGGCACAAATCAGCCCCAGCATTTT. Encoded protein: CASSLWTGGTNQPQHF. Variable domain in full (rest from reference TRBV28 and TRBJ1-5): DVKVTQSSRYLVKRTGEKVFLECVQDMDHENMFWYRQDPGLGLRLIYFSYDVKMKEKGDIPEGYSVSREKKERFSLILESASTNQTSMYLCASSLWTGGTNQPQHFGDGTRLSIL.